The sequence of this T cell receptor (beta chain) was determined in a study of radiotherapy plus CTLA-4 blockade in lung cancer. This CDR3 spans 15 amino acids. Germline CDR1 reads SGHTA; CDR2 reads FQGNSA. Trimming took 6 bases from V and 2 from J, leaving 17 bases between them. The table came from immunoSEQ multiplex PCR; TCRdb's copy has only in-frame clones and leaves some out. This repertoire shows 50,000 to 60,000 clones, over 75% found once; its top ten account for around a sixth. It was focal radiation plus CTLA-4 blockade with ipilimumab that patients with chemo-refractory metastatic non-small-cell lung cancer received.

Sequences were derived from peripheral blood, sampled from a patient treated with radiotherapy plus ipilimumab. The rearrangement links TRBV7-2 to TRBJ2-7; D possibly corresponds to TRBD1 (6 bases). The clonotype comes from a human donor with non-small cell lung cancer who had a complete response to radiotherapy plus ipilimumab. CDR3 amino acids: CASRDNIGGAYEQYF. CDR3 coding DNA: TGTGCCAGCAGAGATAACATTGGGGGCGCCTACGAGCAGTACTTC.